The clone carrying this T cell receptor beta chain was found many times. The sample originates from a study of T cells in Graves' hyperthyroidism and ophthalmopathy. Amplified TCR beta CDR3 regions derived from RNA transcripts. HTBI primers drove first-round RT-PCR of the TCR CDR3. MiXCR, applied by TCRdb to the multiplex PCR reads, yields one record per CDR3 protein. In the table there are about 740,000 distinct CDR3 sequences, 12% to 15% of which are singletons. Per the germline V gene, CDR1 is LNHNV and CDR2 is YYDKDF (reference sequence). The CDR3 runs to 15 residues. V was cut by 1 base and J by 4 bases, with 11 bases left in between.

The source of this sequence is a woman between 18 and 29 years old with Graves' hyperthyroidism. Sample: blood. This chain connects TRBV15 to TRBJ2-1; D ambiguous. The CDR3 loop is CATSRGDSAYNEQFF. In nucleotides, the CDR3 is TGTGCCACCAGCAGAGGTGACTCCGCTTACAATGAGCAGTTCTTC.